Included here is one T cell receptor (beta chain) sequence, with context. The antigen is unknown. The entry originates in a study of CD8 T cells in ankylosing spondylitis. Study-level results: Within ankylosing spondylitis blood, a TCR beta motif made up of eight or nine highly homologous variants appeared to be characteristic. Within matched ankylosing spondylitis synovial fluid, disease-linked clones were reportedly significantly enriched.

For TCR beta, libraries came from quantitative 5'-RACE with molecular barcodes. TCRdb called the 5' RACE reads again in MiXCR, with one record for every CDR3 protein. The table has under 150,000 distinct CDR3 sequences, approximately 17% seen once. Trimming pared 8 bases from V and 5 bases from J, leaving 15 bases between. Germline assignment: CDR1 MNHEY and CDR2 SMNVEV (reference sequence). The CDR3 extends over 14 amino acids. This TCR came from a male donor with ankylosing spondylitis. The V gene is TRBV27, the J gene TRBJ2-2; no firm D call. Sequenced sample: blood, either unsorted or a sorted T cell fraction (not recorded which). CDR3 sequence: CASLKVGVTGELFF. Written as DNA, the CDR3 is TGTGCCAGCCTCAAGGTTGGCGTAACCGGGGAGCTGTTTTTT.